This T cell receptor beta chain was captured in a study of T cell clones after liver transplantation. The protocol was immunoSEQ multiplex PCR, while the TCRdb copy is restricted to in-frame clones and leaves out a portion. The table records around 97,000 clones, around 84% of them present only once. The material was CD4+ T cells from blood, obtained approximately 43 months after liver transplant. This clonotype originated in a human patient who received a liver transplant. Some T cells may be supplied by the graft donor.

CDR3 region: CASSLPEGTGNSPLHF. CDR3 nucleotide sequence: TGTGCCAGCAGCCTCCCAGAGGGGACAGGGAATTCACCCCTCCACTTT. The chain carries TRBV4-2 and TRBJ1-6; 9 nucleotides line up with TRBD1. Germline CDR1 and CDR2: LGHNA and YNFKEQ. The length of the CDR3 is 16 residues. Trimming cost V 4 bases and J 7 bases; bases outside gene matches: 8.